This T cell receptor (beta chain) was recorded in a study of blood T cell repertoires in COVID-19. Background on the study: The samples span acute and convalescent COVID-19 from the United States, Italy and Spain. T cells, B-cell-depleted T cells, or PBMCs provided the cDNA or gDNA that served as material.

CDR3 length equals 15 residues. The V gene's germline CDR1 is MNHEY and CDR2 SVGEGT. With 4 bases removed from V and 1 base from J, the gap between germline ends came to 12 bases. Source study methods: Quantification of nucleated cells was approximated via reference gene primer amplification. Sequencing was performed with immunoSEQ multiplex PCR; in TCRdb, only in-frame clones are kept and a portion is missing. The V and J calls and clone size come from that table; D and trimming were worked out from the DNA. Among fewer than 15,000 clones listed, 80% to 85% were seen once. This chain links TRBV6-2 or TRBV6-3 with TRBJ2-3; possible D gene TRBD1, 6 bases. Sequencing used peripheral blood. This TCR was sampled from a man in his fifties with active COVID-19. The CDR3 loop is CASSSTGYGTDTQYF. The CDR3 coding sequence is TGTGCCAGCAGTTCGACAGGATATGGCACAGATACGCAGTATTTT.